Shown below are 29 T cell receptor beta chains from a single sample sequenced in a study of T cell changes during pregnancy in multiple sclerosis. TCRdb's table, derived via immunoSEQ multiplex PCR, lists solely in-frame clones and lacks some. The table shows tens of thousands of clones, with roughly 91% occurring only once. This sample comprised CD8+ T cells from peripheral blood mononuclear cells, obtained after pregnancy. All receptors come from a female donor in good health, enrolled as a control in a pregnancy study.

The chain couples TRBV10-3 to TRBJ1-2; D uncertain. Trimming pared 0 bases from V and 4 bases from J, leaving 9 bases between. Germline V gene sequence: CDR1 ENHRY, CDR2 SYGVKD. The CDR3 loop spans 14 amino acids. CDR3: CAISESPGSYGYTF. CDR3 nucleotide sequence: TGTGCCATCAGTGAGTCTCCGGGTTCCTATGGCTACACCTTC.

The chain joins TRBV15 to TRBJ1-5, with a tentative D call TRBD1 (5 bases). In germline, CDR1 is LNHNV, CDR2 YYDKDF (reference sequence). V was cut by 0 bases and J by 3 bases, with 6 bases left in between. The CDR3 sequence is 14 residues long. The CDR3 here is CATSRETDNQPQHF. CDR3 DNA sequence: TGTGCCACCAGCAGAGAGACAGACAATCAGCCCCAGCATTTT.

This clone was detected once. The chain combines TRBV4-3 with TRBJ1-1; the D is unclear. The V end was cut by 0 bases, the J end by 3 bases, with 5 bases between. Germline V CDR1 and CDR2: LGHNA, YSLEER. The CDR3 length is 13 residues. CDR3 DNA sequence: TGCGCCAGCAGCCAAGAGGCCTACACTGAAGCTTTCTTT. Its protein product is CASSQEAYTEAFF.

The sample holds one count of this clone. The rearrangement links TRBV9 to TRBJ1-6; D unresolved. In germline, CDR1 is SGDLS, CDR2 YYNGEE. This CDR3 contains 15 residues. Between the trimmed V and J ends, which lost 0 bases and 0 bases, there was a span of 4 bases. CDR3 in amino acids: CASSVESSYNSPLHF. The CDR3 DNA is TGTGCCAGCAGCGTAGAGAGCTCCTATAATTCACCCCTCCACTTT.

CDR3 in amino acids: CASSQVDYEQYF. CDR3 DNA sequence: TGCGCCAGCAGCCAAGTAGACTACGAGCAGTACTTC. The chain joins TRBV4-1 to TRBJ2-7, with D uncertain. V was clipped by 1 base and J by 3 bases, with 4 bases between them. CDR3 size: 12 residues. Germline values: CDR1 MGHRA, CDR2 YSYEKL.

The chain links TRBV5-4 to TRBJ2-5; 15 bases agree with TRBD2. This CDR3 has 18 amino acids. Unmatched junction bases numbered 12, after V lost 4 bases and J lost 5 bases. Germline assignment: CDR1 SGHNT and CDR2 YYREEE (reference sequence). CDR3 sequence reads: CASSDWTSGGGGFETQYF. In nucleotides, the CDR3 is TGTGCCAGCAGCGACTGGACTAGCGGGGGGGGAGGATTTGAGACCCAGTACTTC.

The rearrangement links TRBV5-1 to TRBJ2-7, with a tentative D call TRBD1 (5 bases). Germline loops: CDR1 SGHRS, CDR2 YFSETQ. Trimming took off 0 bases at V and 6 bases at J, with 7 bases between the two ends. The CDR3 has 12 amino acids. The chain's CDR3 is CASSLGGGEQYF. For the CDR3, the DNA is TGCGCCAGCAGCTTGGGGGGCGGCGAGCAGTACTTC.

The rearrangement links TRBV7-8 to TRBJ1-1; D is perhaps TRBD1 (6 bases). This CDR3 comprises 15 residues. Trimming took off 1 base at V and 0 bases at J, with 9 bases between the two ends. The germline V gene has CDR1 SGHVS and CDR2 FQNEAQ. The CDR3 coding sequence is TGTGCCAGCAGCTTAGAGCAGGGGATGAACACTGAAGCTTTCTTT. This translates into CASSLEQGMNTEAFF.

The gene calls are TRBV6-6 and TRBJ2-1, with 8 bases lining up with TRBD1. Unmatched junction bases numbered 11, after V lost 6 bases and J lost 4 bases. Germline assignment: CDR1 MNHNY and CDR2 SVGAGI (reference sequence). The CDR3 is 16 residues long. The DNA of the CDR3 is TGTGCCAGCAGACCGGCGACAGGGGACTTTTACAATGAGCAGTTCTTC. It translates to CASRPATGDFYNEQFF.

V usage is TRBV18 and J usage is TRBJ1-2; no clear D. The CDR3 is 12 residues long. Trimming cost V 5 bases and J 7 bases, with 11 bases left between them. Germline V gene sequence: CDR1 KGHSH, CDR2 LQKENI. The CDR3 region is CASSEGSPGYTF. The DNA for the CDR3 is TGTGCCAGCTCAGAGGGATCTCCTGGCTACACCTTC.

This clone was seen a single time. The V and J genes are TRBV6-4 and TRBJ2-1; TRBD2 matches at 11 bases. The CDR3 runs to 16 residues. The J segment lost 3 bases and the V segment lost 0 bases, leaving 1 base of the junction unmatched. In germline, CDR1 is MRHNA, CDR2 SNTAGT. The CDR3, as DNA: TGTGCCAGCAGTGACTCGACTAGCGGGGACTACAATGAGCAGTTCTTC. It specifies CASSDSTSGDYNEQFF.

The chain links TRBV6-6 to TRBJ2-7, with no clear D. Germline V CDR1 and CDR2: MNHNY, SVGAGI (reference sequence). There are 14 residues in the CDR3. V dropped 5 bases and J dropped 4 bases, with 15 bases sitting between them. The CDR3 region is CASSTYELTYEQYF. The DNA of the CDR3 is TGTGCCAGCAGTACTTATGAGTTAACTTACGAGCAGTACTTC.

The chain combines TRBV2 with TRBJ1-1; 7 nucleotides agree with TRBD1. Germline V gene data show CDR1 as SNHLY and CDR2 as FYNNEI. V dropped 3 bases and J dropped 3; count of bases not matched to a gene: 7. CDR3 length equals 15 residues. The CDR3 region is CASSDPFTGDTEAFF. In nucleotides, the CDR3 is TGTGCCAGCAGTGACCCTTTTACAGGGGACACTGAAGCTTTCTTT.

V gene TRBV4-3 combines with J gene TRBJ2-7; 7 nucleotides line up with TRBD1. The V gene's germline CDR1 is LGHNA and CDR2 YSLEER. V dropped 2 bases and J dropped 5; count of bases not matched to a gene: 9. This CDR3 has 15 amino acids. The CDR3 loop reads CASSQMVVGTDEQYF. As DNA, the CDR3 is TGCGCCAGCAGCCAAATGGTCGTAGGGACAGACGAGCAGTACTTC.

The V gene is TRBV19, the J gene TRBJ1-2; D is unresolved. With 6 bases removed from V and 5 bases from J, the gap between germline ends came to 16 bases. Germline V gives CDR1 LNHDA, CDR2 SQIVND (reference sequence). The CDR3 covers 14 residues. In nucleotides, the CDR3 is TGTGCCAGTAGCCCGTCCCCCGACTTGTATGGCTACACCTTC. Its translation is CASSPSPDLYGYTF. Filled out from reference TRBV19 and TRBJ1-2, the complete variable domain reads DGGITQSPKYLFRKEGQNVTLSCEQNLNHDAMYWYRQDPGQGLRLIYYSQIVNDFQKGDIAEGYSVSREKKESFPLTVTSAQKNPTAFYLCASSPSPDLYGYTFGSGTRLTVV.

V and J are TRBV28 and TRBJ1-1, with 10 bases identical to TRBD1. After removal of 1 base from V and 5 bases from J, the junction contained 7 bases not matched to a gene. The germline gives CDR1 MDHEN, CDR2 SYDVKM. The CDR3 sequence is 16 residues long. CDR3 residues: CASSLFGTGEGTEAFF. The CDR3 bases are TGTGCCAGCAGTTTATTCGGGACAGGGGAGGGAACTGAAGCTTTCTTT.

The DNA of the CDR3 is TGCGCCAGCAGCCAAGATATAAGCATGAACACTGAAGCTTTCTTT. Amino acid sequence: CASSQDISMNTEAFF. The chain carries TRBV4-3 and TRBJ1-1, with D unclear. This CDR3 is 15 amino acids long. The V end lost 0 bases, the J end lost 0 bases, and 8 bases lay between the germline ends. Looked up from germline, CDR1 is LGHNA and CDR2 is YSLEER.

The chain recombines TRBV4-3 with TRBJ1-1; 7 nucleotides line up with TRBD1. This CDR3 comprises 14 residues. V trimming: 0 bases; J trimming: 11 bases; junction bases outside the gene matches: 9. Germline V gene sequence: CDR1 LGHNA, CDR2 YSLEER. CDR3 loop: CASSQEQQGPRAFF. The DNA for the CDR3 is TGCGCCAGCAGCCAAGAACAACAGGGGCCCCGGGCTTTCTTT.

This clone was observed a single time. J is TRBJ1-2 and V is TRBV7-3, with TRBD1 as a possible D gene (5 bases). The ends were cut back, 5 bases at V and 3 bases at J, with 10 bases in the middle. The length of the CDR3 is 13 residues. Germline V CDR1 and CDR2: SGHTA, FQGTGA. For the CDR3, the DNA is TGTGCCAGCAGCCCCGGGGGTGACTATGGCTACACCTTC. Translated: CASSPGGDYGYTF.

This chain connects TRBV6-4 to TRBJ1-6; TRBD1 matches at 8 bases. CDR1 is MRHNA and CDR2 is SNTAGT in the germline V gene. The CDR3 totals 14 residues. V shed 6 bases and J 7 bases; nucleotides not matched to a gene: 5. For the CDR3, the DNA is TGTGCCAGCAGCGAGGACAGGGAAAATTCACCCCTCCACTTT. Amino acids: CASSEDRENSPLHF.

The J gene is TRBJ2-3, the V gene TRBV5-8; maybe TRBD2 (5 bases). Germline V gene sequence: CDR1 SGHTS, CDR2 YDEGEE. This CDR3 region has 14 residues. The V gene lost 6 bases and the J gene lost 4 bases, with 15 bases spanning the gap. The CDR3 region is CASTHTRAADTQYF. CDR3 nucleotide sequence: TGTGCCAGCACACATACAAGAGCGGCAGATACGCAGTATTTT.

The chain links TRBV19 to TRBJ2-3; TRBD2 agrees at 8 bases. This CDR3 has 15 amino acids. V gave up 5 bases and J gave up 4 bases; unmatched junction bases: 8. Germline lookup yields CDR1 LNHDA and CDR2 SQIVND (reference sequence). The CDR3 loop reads CASSGRGAPSDTQYF. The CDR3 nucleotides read TGTGCCAGTAGTGGGCGGGGGGCTCCGTCAGATACGCAGTATTTT.

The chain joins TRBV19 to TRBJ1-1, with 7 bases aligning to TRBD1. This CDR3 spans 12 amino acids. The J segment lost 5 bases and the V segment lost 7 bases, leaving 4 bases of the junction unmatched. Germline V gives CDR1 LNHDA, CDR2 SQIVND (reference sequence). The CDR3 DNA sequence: TGTGCCAGTATGACAGGGCGGACTGAAGCTTTCTTT. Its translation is CASMTGRTEAFF. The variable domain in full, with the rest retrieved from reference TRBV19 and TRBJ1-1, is DGGITQSPKYLFRKEGQNVTLSCEQNLNHDAMYWYRQDPGQGLRLIYYSQIVNDFQKGDIAEGYSVSREKKESFPLTVTSAQKNPTAFYLCASMTGRTEAFFGQGTRLTVV.

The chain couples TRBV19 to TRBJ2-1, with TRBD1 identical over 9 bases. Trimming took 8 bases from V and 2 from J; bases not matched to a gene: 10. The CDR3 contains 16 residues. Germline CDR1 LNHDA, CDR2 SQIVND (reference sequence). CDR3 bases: TGTGCCAGTCGAGGTCCGGGACAGGGTCCCTACAATGAGCAGTTCTTC. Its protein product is CASRGPGQGPYNEQFF.

As DNA, the CDR3 is TGTGCCAGCAGCTTATCAGATACCGCGTACAGGGGGCGAACTGAAGCTTTCTTT. Its protein product is CASSLSDTAYRGRTEAFF. The genes are TRBV7-9 and TRBJ1-1, with 9 bases fitting TRBD1. CDR1 is SEHNR and CDR2 is FQNEAQ in the germline V gene (reference sequence). CDR3 length: 18 residues. The ends lost 2 bases at V and 5 bases at J; junction bases unmatched: 15.

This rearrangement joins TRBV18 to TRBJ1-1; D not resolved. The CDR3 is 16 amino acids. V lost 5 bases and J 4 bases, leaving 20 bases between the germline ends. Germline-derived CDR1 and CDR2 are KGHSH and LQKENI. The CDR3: CASSKSGTIVGTEAFF. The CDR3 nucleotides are TGTGCCAGCTCAAAAAGCGGCACTATTGTGGGCACTGAAGCTTTCTTT. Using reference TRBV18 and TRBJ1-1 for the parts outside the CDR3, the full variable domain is NAGVMQNPRHLVRRRGQEARLRCSPMKGHSHVYWYRQLPEEGLKFMVYLQKENIIDESGMPKERFSAEFPKEGPSILRIQQVVRGDSAAYFCASSKSGTIVGTEAFFGQGTRLTVV.

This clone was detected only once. Here the CDR3 reads CASSQDSAGLGGYTF. CDR3 nucleotide sequence: TGCGCCAGCAGCCAAGATTCGGCAGGGCTGGGAGGCTACACCTTC. The chain uses TRBV4-3 and TRBJ1-2; D may be TRBD1 (5 bases). V dropped 0 bases and J dropped 8 bases, with 16 bases sitting between them. Germline values: CDR1 LGHNA, CDR2 YSLEER. The CDR3 runs to 15 residues.

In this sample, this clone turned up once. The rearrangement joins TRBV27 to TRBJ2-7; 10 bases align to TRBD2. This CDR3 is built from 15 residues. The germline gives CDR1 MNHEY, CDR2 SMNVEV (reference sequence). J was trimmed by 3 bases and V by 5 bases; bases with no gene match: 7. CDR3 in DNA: TGTGCCAGCAGTCCCGGACTAGCGGAGAGCTACGAGCAGTACTTC. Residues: CASSPGLAESYEQYF.

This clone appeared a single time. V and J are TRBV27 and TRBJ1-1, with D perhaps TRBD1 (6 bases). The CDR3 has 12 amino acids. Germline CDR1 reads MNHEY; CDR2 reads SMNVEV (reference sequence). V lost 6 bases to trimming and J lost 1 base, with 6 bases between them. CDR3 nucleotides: TGTGCCAGCAGGACAGGGAACACTGAAGCTTTCTTT. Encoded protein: CASRTGNTEAFF.